Presented here are 30 T cell receptor beta chains from one specimen sequenced in a study of blood T cell repertoires in COVID-19. TCRdb's copy holds only in-frame clones and misses some; the assay was immunoSEQ multiplex PCR. The repertoire holds 100,000 to 150,000 clones, with roughly 83% as singletons. The sequencing sample was made of peripheral blood. Receptor source: a woman over 75 with acute or convalescent COVID-19.

The sample holds a few counts of this clone. The DNA for the CDR3 is TGTGCCAGCAGTGAAGAGGGGAACGGCATGAACACTGAAGCTTTCTTT. This codes for CASSEEGNGMNTEAFF. The V and J genes are TRBV2 and TRBJ1-1; weak D call: TRBD1 (5 bases). V was pared by 1 base and J by 0 bases, with 12 bases between. The CDR3 contains 16 residues. Looked up from germline, CDR1 is SNHLY and CDR2 is FYNNEI.

The CDR3 region is CASSQGWASGYEQYF. CDR3 coding DNA: TGCGCCAGCAGCCAAGGATGGGCTAGCGGCTACGAGCAGTACTTC. V is TRBV4-1 and J is TRBJ2-7, with 7 bases that match TRBD2. The CDR3 totals 15 residues. V gave up 1 base and J gave up 3 bases; unmatched junction bases: 6. The germline gives CDR1 MGHRA, CDR2 YSYEKL.

The genes are TRBV5-5 and TRBJ2-2, with D possibly matching TRBD2 (5 bases). The germline V gene has CDR1 SGHKS and CDR2 YYEKEE (reference sequence). The CDR3 spans 14 residues. V was pared by 0 bases and J by 5 bases, with 8 bases between. The CDR3 sequence is CASSLDRGTGELFF. The CDR3 DNA sequence: TGTGCCAGCAGCTTGGATCGGGGAACCGGGGAGCTGTTTTTT. Combining the CDR3 with reference TRBV5-5 and TRBJ2-2 gives the whole variable domain DAGVTQSPTHLIKTRGQQVTLRCSPISGHKSVSWYQQVLGQGPQFIFQYYEKEERGRGNFPDRFSARQFPNYSSELNVNALLLGDSALYLCASSLDRGTGELFFGEGSRLTVL.

The gene calls are TRBV5-1 and TRBJ1-1; weak D call: TRBD1 (5 bases). The germline V gene has CDR1 SGHRS and CDR2 YFSETQ. The CDR3 loop spans 15 amino acids. V was clipped by 0 bases and J by 3 bases, with 12 bases between them. The DNA of the CDR3 is TGCGCCAGCAGCTTGGCAGGCAGGGTTGACACTGAAGCTTTCTTT. Translation: CASSLAGRVDTEAFF.

The chain links TRBV7-8 to TRBJ2-3; no firm D call. Germline values: CDR1 SGHVS, CDR2 FQNEAQ. This CDR3 has 15 amino acids. Between the trimmed V and J ends, which lost 3 bases and 3 bases, there was a span of 13 bases. CDR3 in amino acids: CASSFEVRVTDTQYF. As DNA, the CDR3 is TGTGCCAGCAGCTTTGAGGTTCGGGTTACAGATACGCAGTATTTT.

This chain joins TRBV7-2 and TRBJ2-5, with 7 bases aligning to TRBD2. V shed 5 bases and J 5 bases; nucleotides not matched to a gene: 11. The CDR3 totals 15 residues. Germline CDR1 and CDR2: SGHTA and FQGNSA. The CDR3 here is CASSNQAGPTETQYF. The DNA for the CDR3 is TGTGCCAGCAGCAACCAAGCGGGGCCTACGGAGACCCAGTACTTC. Full variable domain (missing parts from reference TRBV7-2 and TRBJ2-5): GAGVSQSPSNKVTEKGKDVELRCDPISGHTALYWYRQSLGQGLEFLIYFQGNSAPDKSGLPSDRFSAERTGGSVSTLTIQRTQQEDSAVYLCASSNQAGPTETQYFGPGTRLLVL.

This clone was picked up one time. This chain joins TRBV11-2 and TRBJ1-6; 7 bases line up with TRBD1. Germline trimming cut 5 bases from V and 4 bases from J; bases unmatched to any gene: 2. Germline V gene lookup returns CDR1 SGHAT and CDR2 FQNNGV. The CDR3 totals 14 residues. The CDR3 is CASSRDRYNSPLHF. The CDR3, as DNA: TGTGCCAGCAGCAGGGACAGATATAATTCACCCCTCCACTTT.

This clone was recorded only once. DNA of the CDR3: TGCGCCAGCAGCCAAGATTTCGGGAGTTCCGGGGCAGCTAACTATGGCTACACCTTC. It yields the protein CASSQDFGSSGAANYGYTF. The chain uses TRBV4-1 and TRBJ1-2; D perhaps matches TRBD1 (5 bases). V dropped 0 bases and J dropped 0 bases, with 20 bases sitting between them. The germline V gene has CDR1 MGHRA and CDR2 YSYEKL. The CDR3 is made up of 19 amino acids.

This chain connects TRBV7-2 to TRBJ2-7; no reliable D call. Germline V gene sequence: CDR1 SGHTA, CDR2 FQGNSA. The V and J ends lost 0 bases and 3 bases respectively, with 6 bases between them. The CDR3 runs 13 residues. CDR3 protein: CASSLAYFYEQYF. CDR3 sequence (DNA): TGTGCCAGCAGCTTAGCGTACTTCTACGAGCAGTACTTC.

The CDR3 here is CASSLDQAPYEQYF. The CDR3 DNA reads as TGCGCCAGCAGCTTGGACCAGGCCCCCTACGAGCAGTACTTC. The V and J genes are TRBV5-1 and TRBJ2-7, with no clear D. Germline V gene data show CDR1 as SGHRS and CDR2 as YFSETQ. CDR3 length: 14 residues. The ends were cut back, 0 bases at V and 2 bases at J, with 9 bases in the middle.

The chain recombines TRBV5-1 with TRBJ2-3; TRBD2 agrees at 7 bases. This CDR3 has 16 amino acids. Germline V gene data show CDR1 as SGHRS and CDR2 as YFSETQ. The junction had 5 bases not matched to a gene; V was cut back by 0 bases and J by 1 base. The CDR3 reads CASSLDPGGGTDTQYF. The DNA of the CDR3 is TGCGCCAGCAGCTTGGATCCGGGGGGAGGCACAGATACGCAGTATTTT.

As concerns this clone: The same CDR3 also results from other DNA sequences found in this sample. The rearrangement joins TRBV3-1 (or the pseudogene TRBV3-2) to TRBJ2-3; a possible D gene is TRBD2 (6 bases). V was clipped by 1 base and J by 1 base, with 6 bases between them. This CDR3 region has 14 residues. CDR1 and CDR2 (germline): LGHDT, YNNKEL (reference sequence). CDR3 amino acids: CASSQGGGTDTQYF. The CDR3 nucleotides are TGTGCCAGCAGCCAAGGGGGGGGCACAGATACGCAGTATTTT.

In DNA, the CDR3 is TGTGCCACAAGCGTTGTAGGACAGCTTGAAGCTTTCTTT. Its translation: CATSVVGQLEAFF. The rearrangement links TRBV19 to TRBJ1-1; D possibly corresponds to TRBD1 (6 bases). Germline V gene sequence: CDR1 LNHDA, CDR2 SQIVND (reference sequence). The CDR3 has 13 residues. V lost 10 bases and J 7 bases, leaving 19 bases between the germline ends.

This clone turned up a few times. The rearrangement uses TRBV19 and TRBJ1-5, with D perhaps matching TRBD1 (5 bases). Trimming removed 4 bases from V and 7 bases from J, with 14 bases in between. Per the germline V gene, CDR1 is LNHDA and CDR2 is SQIVND (reference sequence). The CDR3 consists of 14 residues. DNA of the CDR3: TGTGCCAGTAGTACCACGACAGTGATCCAGCCCCAGCATTTT. Protein sequence: CASSTTTVIQPQHF.

The J gene is TRBJ1-1, the V gene TRBV12-5; 9 positions match TRBD1. V shed 3 bases and J 7 bases; nucleotides not matched to a gene: 15. Germline CDR1 reads LGHNT; CDR2 reads FRNRAP. This CDR3 is built from 17 residues. CDR3 region: CASGLARDRDGGYEAFF. CDR3 DNA sequence: TGTGCTAGTGGTTTAGCCCGGGACAGGGATGGGGGGTATGAAGCTTTCTTT.

This sequence joins TRBV7-9 and TRBJ2-7; 8 bases align to TRBD2. V shed 1 base and J 2 bases; nucleotides not matched to a gene: 7. The CDR3 is made up of 16 amino acids. Germline CDR1 reads SEHNR; CDR2 reads FQNEAQ (reference sequence). The CDR3 DNA sequence: TGTGCCAGCAGCTTAGAATCGGGCGGGAGGCCCTACGAGCAGTACTTC. Translated, it gives CASSLESGGRPYEQYF.

The rearrangement joins TRBV30 to TRBJ1-2; D remains ambiguous. Germline CDR1 GTSNPN, CDR2 SVGIG (reference sequence). V shed 1 base and J shed 1 base, with 10 bases lying between them. This CDR3 is built from 14 residues. In DNA form, the CDR3 reads TGTGCCTGGAGTGATGCGCCGCTTAACTATGGCTACACCTTC. Translating it yields CAWSDAPLNYGYTF.

This clone was seen a handful of times. The chain carries TRBV29-1 and TRBJ2-3, with TRBD1 matching 8 bases. In germline, CDR1 is SQVTM, CDR2 ANQGSEA. The V and J ends lost 8 bases and 3 bases, in that order; junction bases with no gene match: 4. The CDR3 extends over 12 amino acids. The CDR3 DNA is TGCAGCATCGACAGGGGAACAGATACGCAGTATTTT. Amino acids: CSIDRGTDTQYF.

V gene TRBV2 combines with J gene TRBJ2-1, with TRBD2 matching over 16 bases. Germline CDR1 and CDR2: SNHLY and FYNNEI. Trimming cost V 4 bases and J 8 bases; bases outside gene matches: 8. The CDR3 spans 17 residues. Here the CDR3 reads CASSGGTSGRAWDEQFF. CDR3 DNA: TGTGCCAGCAGTGGGGGGACTAGCGGGAGGGCCTGGGATGAGCAGTTCTTC.

J is TRBJ1-4 and V is TRBV7-9, with TRBD1 matching over 8 bases. V lost 0 bases, J lost 5 bases, and 2 bases stayed unmatched. Germline V gives CDR1 SEHNR, CDR2 FQNEAQ (reference sequence). This CDR3 is 15 amino acids long. CDR3 protein: CASSLAQGGNEKLFF. In DNA form, the CDR3 reads TGTGCCAGCAGCTTAGCACAGGGGGGAAATGAAAAACTGTTTTTT.

The chain joins TRBV6-2 or TRBV6-3 to TRBJ1-5, with D possibly matching TRBD1 (5 bases). CDR1 is MNHEY, CDR2 SVGEGT, per germline. The CDR3 spans 15 residues. The ends were cut back, 5 bases at V and 2 bases at J, with 13 bases in the middle. The CDR3 loop reads CASSTGGGGNQPQHF. CDR3 nucleotide sequence: TGTGCCAGCAGTACGGGGGGAGGGGGCAATCAGCCCCAGCATTTT.

The chain recombines TRBV4-3 with TRBJ2-5; 7 nucleotides match TRBD2. Trimming removed 1 base from V and 5 bases from J; junction bases left unmatched: 7. This CDR3 spans 15 amino acids. The germline V gene encodes CDR1 LGHNA and CDR2 YSLEER. Written as DNA, the CDR3 is TGCGCCAGCAGCCAAGGGGGGGAGGGCGGCGAGACCCAGTACTTC. This gives the protein CASSQGGEGGETQYF.

This chain connects TRBV6-5 to TRBJ1-1, with TRBD1 matching over 9 bases. Germline assignment: CDR1 MNHEY and CDR2 SVGAGI. V trimming: 2 bases; J trimming: 4 bases; junction bases outside the gene matches: 5. The CDR3 has 15 amino acids. The CDR3, as DNA: TGTGCCAGCAGTTACCGGGGACAGGGATTCACTGAAGCTTTCTTT. Translated, it gives CASSYRGQGFTEAFF.

The rearrangement joins TRBV18 to TRBJ1-6; maybe TRBD1 (5 bases). The CDR3 length is 14 residues. V lost 2 bases and J lost 9, with 11 bases in between. Germline V gene data show CDR1 as KGHSH and CDR2 as LQKENI. Here the CDR3 DNA reads TGTGCCAGCTCACCAGGAGGGGACGGTTCACCCCTCCACTTT. Translation gives CASSPGGDGSPLHF. The full variable domain, with the rest looked up from reference TRBV18 and TRBJ1-6, is NAGVMQNPRHLVRRRGQEARLRCSPMKGHSHVYWYRQLPEEGLKFMVYLQKENIIDESGMPKERFSAEFPKEGPSILRIQQVVRGDSAAYFCASSPGGDGSPLHFGNGTRLTVT.

This clone was detected once. This chain joins TRBV5-5 and TRBJ1-2; 11 bases line up with TRBD1. V dropped 4 bases and J dropped 4; count of bases not matched to a gene: 6. Germline CDR1 and CDR2: SGHKS and YYEKEE (reference sequence). CDR3 length: 15 residues. The CDR3 coding sequence is TGTGCCAGCAGCGGGGGACAGGGGGAGGGCTATGGCTACACCTTC. Residues: CASSGGQGEGYGYTF.

The sample holds one count of this clone. The chain joins TRBV5-5 to TRBJ1-5; 7 bases agree with TRBD1. Germline CDR1 and CDR2: SGHKS and YYEKEE (reference sequence). With 0 bases clipped from V and 8 bases from J, the junction kept 5 bases outside the gene matches. CDR3 length: 14 residues. CDR3 coding DNA: TGTGCCAGCAGCTTGGGCAGGGGGACTGAGCCCCAGCATTTT. Its translation: CASSLGRGTEPQHF. Full variable domain (rest looked up from reference TRBV5-5 and TRBJ1-5): DAGVTQSPTHLIKTRGQQVTLRCSPISGHKSVSWYQQVLGQGPQFIFQYYEKEERGRGNFPDRFSARQFPNYSSELNVNALLLGDSALYLCASSLGRGTEPQHFGDGTRLSIL.

The chain links TRBV18 to TRBJ2-1; 7 bases match TRBD1. The length of the CDR3 is 16 residues. Germline CDR1 is KGHSH and CDR2 is LQKENI. V was clipped by 0 bases and J by 7 bases; unmatched bases: 9. The CDR3 reads CASSPPEGARINEQFF. The DNA of the CDR3 is TGTGCCAGCTCACCACCAGAGGGGGCGCGCATAAATGAGCAGTTCTTC.

The genes are TRBV20-1 and TRBJ2-3, with TRBD2 matching 13 bases. The CDR3 sequence is 16 residues long. Per germline, CDR1 DFQATT and CDR2 SNEGSKA (reference sequence). V gave up 3 bases and J gave up 6 bases; unmatched junction bases: 9. The CDR3 coding sequence is TGCAGTGCTAGTCTTGGACTAGCGGGGGCGGGGGATACGCAGTATTTT. It codes for CSASLGLAGAGDTQYF.

The genes are TRBV19 and TRBJ2-5, with D hard to call. Deletions cut 5 bases from V and 1 base from J, with 8 bases between. The V gene's germline CDR1 is LNHDA and CDR2 SQIVND (reference sequence). This CDR3 has 13 amino acids. The CDR3 DNA is TGTGCCAGTAGTCTTGACACCCAAGAGACCCAGTACTTC. This encodes CASSLDTQETQYF.

V is TRBV5-4 and J is TRBJ2-1, with TRBD2 matching over 14 bases. Looked up from germline, CDR1 is SGHNT and CDR2 is YYREEE (reference sequence). The J segment lost 4 bases and the V segment lost 4 bases, leaving 4 bases of the junction unmatched. The CDR3 has 16 amino acids. The CDR3 DNA follows: TGTGCCAGCAGCCTCGGGACTAGCGGGGGATACAATGAGCAGTTCTTC. This encodes CASSLGTSGGYNEQFF.